This T cell receptor beta chain emerged from a study of CD8+ T cells in alopecia areata. As for the study in general: The percentage of affected scalp area served as the score of severity for treated patients.

This CDR3 is built from 18 residues. Germline values: CDR1 GTSNPN, CDR2 SVGIG (reference sequence). Unmatched junction bases numbered 18, after V lost 8 bases and J lost 4 bases. Following extraction, RNA underwent reverse transcription to cDNA, which served as the sequencing template. Produced via immunoSEQ multiplex PCR; TCRdb's table is partial and in-frame only. The sample lists 100,000 or so clones, around 60% occurring once. Treatment in this sample: oral pan-JAK inhibitor, 5-10 mg twice daily. The sequenced sample was CD8+ T cells sorted from blood, obtained at approximately week 60, from a patient treated with tofacitinib. The clonotype comes from a human donor with alopecia areata. The chain is built from TRBV30 and TRBJ1-5, with 12 nucleotides matching TRBD1. CDR3 sequence: CALEARGTGGARNQPQHF. The DNA of the CDR3 is TGTGCCCTGGAGGCCCGCGGGACAGGGGGCGCGAGAAATCAGCCCCAGCATTTT. Full variable domain (remainder filled in from reference TRBV30 and TRBJ1-5): SQTIHQWPATLVQPVGSPLSLECTVEGTSNPNLYWYRQAAGRGLQLLFYSVGIGQISSEVPQNLSASRPQDRQFILSSKKLLLSDSGFYLCALEARGTGGARNQPQHFGDGTRLSIL.